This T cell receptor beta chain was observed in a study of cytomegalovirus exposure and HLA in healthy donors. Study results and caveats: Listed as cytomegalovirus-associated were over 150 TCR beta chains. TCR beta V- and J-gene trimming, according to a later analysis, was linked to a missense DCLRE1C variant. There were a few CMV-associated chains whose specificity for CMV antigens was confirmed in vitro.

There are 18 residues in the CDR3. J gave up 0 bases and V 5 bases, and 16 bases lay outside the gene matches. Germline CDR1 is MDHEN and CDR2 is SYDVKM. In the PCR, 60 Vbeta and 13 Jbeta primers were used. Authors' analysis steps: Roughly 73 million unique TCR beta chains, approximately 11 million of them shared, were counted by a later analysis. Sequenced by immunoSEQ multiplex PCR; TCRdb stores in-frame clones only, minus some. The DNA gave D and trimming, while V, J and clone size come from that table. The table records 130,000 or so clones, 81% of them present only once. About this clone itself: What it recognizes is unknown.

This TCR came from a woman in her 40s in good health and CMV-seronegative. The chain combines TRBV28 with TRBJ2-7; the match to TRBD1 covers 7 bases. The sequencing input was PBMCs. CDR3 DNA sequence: TGTGCCAGCAGTCCCCGACACTTACAGGGGCCCAACTCCTACGAGCAGTACTTC. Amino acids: CASSPRHLQGPNSYEQYF. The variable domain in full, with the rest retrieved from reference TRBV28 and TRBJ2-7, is DVKVTQSSRYLVKRTGEKVFLECVQDMDHENMFWYRQDPGLGLRLIYFSYDVKMKEKGDIPEGYSVSREKKERFSLILESASTNQTSMYLCASSPRHLQGPNSYEQYFGPGTRLTVT.